The entry that follows covers one TCR beta chain sequence. This clonotype was counted at least ten times. The antigen this receptor binds is unknown. Per-base quality was not reported, and no clone a single base away is much larger than it. Including cysteine and phenylalanine, the CDR3 has 13 amino acids. Of all the DNA, just the CDR3 is kept, 39 bases in frame from base 1. V is cut by 8 bases and J by 0 bases, and the space between the germline ends is 11 bases. Library generation was performed with 5' RACE. Instrument on record: Illumina HiSeq 2000. A universal primer binding site was added through template switching, and the final cDNA carried a unique molecular identifier so that TCR cDNA molecules could be counted accurately. Specific primers in the conserved constant-segment region were used to synthesize first-strand cDNA for the TCR alpha and beta chains. To control for contamination, every cDNA library carried two barcodes: a SMART-Mk sample barcode plus Illumina barcodes. TruSeq adapter sequences, together with Illumina sample barcodes, were added in two successive PCR steps. TCR alpha and beta cDNA libraries were sequenced on the Illumina HiSeq platform with custom primers. From the authors' description of their analysis: MiGEC processed the raw reads to extract unique molecular identifiers, while MiXCR was used to determine the CDR3 positions. For each individual, recombination models were inferred using an EM algorithm with the repgenHMM and IGoR tools. The tcR package in R was used for shared clonotype analysis, with sharing normalized by the product of cloneset sizes. Out-of-frame nonproductive sequences were analyzed to study raw recombination free of thymic and clonal selection effects. Starting from the raw public reads, TCRdb applied fastp trimming at Q25, assembled clones with MiXCR and retained in-frame beta chains. Rows with a matching CDR3 protein are joined into one entry that keeps the most common DNA and genes. TCRdb's processing, not the study's, gives the V and J calls here. The sample has roughly 750,000 distinct CDR3 sequences on record, 21% of them singletons. Jointly, the top ten make up 4% to 5.5% of the sample.

The data belong to a study of identical twins (dated by TCRdb to 2016 to 2017). General notes on the study: To test whether fetal clonotypes persist, the study used deep sequencing on TCR alpha and beta repertoires from monozygotic twins, unrelated adults of various ages, and cord blood. Replicate twin experiments were performed at different times using different library preparation protocols to rule out contamination. The full study reports these points: In beta out-of-frame sequences, excess twin sharing was weaker, because having fewer shared sequences lowered the signal-to-noise ratio. Zero-insertion analyses could be partly confounded by invariant T cells such as MAIT and iNKT, although diverse VJ usage argued against such confounding for most clonotypes. Compared with coincidental sharing between unrelated individuals, an excess of low generation-probability sequences was observed among out-of-frame TCR alpha sequences shared between twins. Recombination models systematically underestimated out-of-frame TCR alpha sharing in monozygotic twins but agreed with sharing between unrelated individuals. Because the same donors could not be followed over many years, the conclusions relied on cross-sectional statistical analysis. Fewer insertions were carried by abundant cord blood beta clonotypes, a similar but weaker trend appeared in young adult naive repertoires, and no such trend appeared in memory repertoires.

Every donor in the study was a healthy Caucasian. Three pairs of female monozygotic twins, all aged roughly 18 to 29 years, were included in the twin cohort. The RNA used for TCR libraries was isolated from peripheral blood mononuclear cells. This sample also belongs to another study, concerning T cells expressing NK-cell markers. The second publication reports: TCR beta-chain repertoires were profiled in sorted CD3+CD56+NKG2C+, CD3+CD56+NKG2C- and CD3+CD56-NKG2C+ T-cell subsets from roughly eight donors. Among the eight sequenced donors, only one was HCMV-seronegative, while the other seven were HCMV-seropositive. In several experiments an anti-gammadeltaTCR antibody was added to restrict sorting to alphabetaTCR-expressing T cells. In several donors, the dominant CD3+CD56+NKG2C+ clonotypes ranked among the top 10 CD8+ clonotypes, making up roughly 1.0-7.0% of CD8+ T cells. Those dominant clonotypes were again the most abundant among CD3+CD56-NKG2C+ cells in a few donors, at about 28.3-65%. It remained unclear whether the expanded NKG2C-expressing T cell clones were specific for HCMV antigens. Randomly selected healthy volunteers, three men and five women, were used as the eight sequenced donors. HCMV serostatus was determined by detecting HCMV-specific IgG in serum with a commercial ELISA kit. Bulk peripheral blood T-cell repertoires were additionally sequenced from unsorted PBMC for six donors. MIGEC was used to demultiplex reads and group reads by UMI, and MiTCR was used to assemble and quantify clonotypes. To exclude erroneous sequences, only TCR cDNA sequences supported by at least two reads were retained. The tcR package was used for downstream repertoire analysis, and clonotypes were matched between fractions using CDR3 nucleotide sequence together with V segment. VDJmatch was used to annotate antigen specificity against VDJdb, with one amino acid substitution in CDR3 permitted.

This clonotype was sampled from a woman aged 18-30 years in good health. Material for sequencing was PBMCs. The receptor chain draws on TRBV12-3 or TRBV12-4 and TRBJ2-7; TRBD1 is perhaps the D gene, given 6 matching bases. The CDR3 protein sequence reads: CASVPRGSYEQYF. Read as DNA, the sequence is TGTGCCAGCGTCCCCAGGGGCTCCTACGAGCAGTACTTC.